This T cell receptor (beta chain) was captured in a study of T cells after yellow fever vaccination. Study overall: With SMART-Seq v4 Ultra Low Input, the fractions containing low cell numbers were prepared.

Whole-study findings and limits: Primary-vaccination clones mostly resurfaced post-booster (around 95% CD4, around 88% CD8).

TCRdb fed the 5' RACE reads into MiXCR, producing one record per CDR3 protein. The profile shows 95,000 to 150,000 distinct CDR3 sequences, around 9.8% of them singletons. In this sample, this clonotype turned up a few times. Its antigen is undetermined. Per germline, CDR1 SGHVS and CDR2 FNYEAQ. The CDR3 sequence is 15 residues long. The V end lost 5 bases, the J end lost 0 bases, and 14 bases lay between the germline ends. The clonotype was recovered from a man younger than 35 who received the YFV17D yellow fever vaccine. Material: CD8+ T cells sorted from PBMCs, obtained on the day of the yellow fever booster vaccination. This chain links TRBV7-6 with TRBJ2-7; D call uncertain. The DNA for the CDR3 is TGTGCCAGCAGCCCCGGGCTCACATCCTCCTACGAGCAGTACTTC. Amino acids: CASSPGLTSSYEQYF.